The 27 T cell receptor beta chains listed next were all sequenced from one sample in a study of blood T cell repertoires in COVID-19. Sequencing was performed with immunoSEQ multiplex PCR; in TCRdb, only in-frame clones are kept and a portion is missing. The sample lists around 270,000 clones, approximately 83% occurring once. The sequenced material came from PBMCs or T cells enriched from blood (not recorded which). The receptors were gathered from a woman aged 25-40 years who had recovered from COVID-19.

This chain joins TRBV12-5 and TRBJ2-7; perhaps TRBD1 as D (5 bases). The CDR3 is made up of 15 amino acids. Germline V lookup: CDR1 LGHNT, CDR2 FRNRAP. Trimming left V 4 bases short and J 3 bases short, with 16 bases between. The CDR3 nucleotides read TGTGCTAGTGGTTCTCCACAGGCTCCCAACTACGAGCAGTACTTC. Protein sequence: CASGSPQAPNYEQYF.

The count of this clone is one. The rearrangement joins TRBV18 to TRBJ2-3, with TRBD2 identical over 11 bases. The CDR3 has 18 residues. The V segment lost 3 bases and the J segment 0 bases; nucleotides outside the gene matches: 8. Germline assignment: CDR1 KGHSH and CDR2 LQKENI. The CDR3 DNA is TGTGCCAGCTCACCGCTGGGTGGGACTAGCGGAAGCACAGATACGCAGTATTTT. Its translation is CASSPLGGTSGSTDTQYF.

The V call is TRBV11-1, the J call TRBJ1-2; TRBD1 agrees at 7 bases. Trimming cost V 0 bases and J 6 bases; bases outside gene matches: 4. In germline, CDR1 is SGHAT, CDR2 FQDESV (reference sequence). This CDR3 comprises 14 residues. Here the CDR3 reads CASSLAGQIDGYTF. Here the CDR3 DNA reads TGTGCCAGCAGCTTAGCGGGACAGATTGATGGCTACACCTTC.

CDR3: CAWRPGSNSPLHF. Here the CDR3 DNA reads TGTGCCTGGAGACCAGGATCGAATTCACCCCTCCACTTT. The rearrangement joins TRBV30 to TRBJ1-6, with unresolved D. V shed 3 bases and J shed 7 bases, with 10 bases lying between them. CDR1 is GTSNPN and CDR2 is SVGIG in the germline V gene (reference sequence). The CDR3 runs 13 residues.

This clone showed up just once. The genes are TRBV7-3 and TRBJ2-1; maybe TRBD1 (6 bases). This CDR3 has 13 amino acids. CDR1 is SGHTA, CDR2 FQGTGA, per germline. Trimming pared 5 bases from V and 10 bases from J, leaving 15 bases between. CDR3 in amino acids: CASSLGTSGEQFF. CDR3 in DNA: TGTGCCAGCAGCCTCGGGACATCGGGGGAGCAGTTCTTC.

This chain uses TRBV19 with TRBJ1-5, with 8 positions matching TRBD1. The germline V gene encodes CDR1 LNHDA and CDR2 SQIVND (reference sequence). This CDR3 is built from 16 residues. V lost 3 bases to trimming and J lost 4 bases; unmatched junction nucleotides: 8. CDR3 residues: CASSISHRGNNQPQHF. In DNA form, the CDR3 reads TGTGCCAGTAGTATTTCTCACAGGGGGAATAATCAGCCCCAGCATTTT.

The chain is built from TRBV14 and TRBJ1-6; tentatively, D is TRBD1 (6 bases). The CDR3 length is 14 residues. Germline assignment: CDR1 SGHDN and CDR2 FVKESK. The V end lost 3 bases, the J end lost 7 bases, and 10 bases lay between the germline ends. In DNA, the CDR3 is TGTGCCAGCAGCCATGCAGGGGCAAATTCACCCCTCCACTTT. This translates into CASSHAGANSPLHF.

This clone came up once. This chain links TRBV28 with TRBJ2-1; 11 bases fit TRBD2. This CDR3 region has 19 residues. Germline loops: CDR1 MDHEN, CDR2 SYDVKM. Germline trimming cut 6 bases from V and 4 bases from J; bases unmatched to any gene: 17. CDR3 in amino acids: CASSNPRGTGTSGYNEQFF. The CDR3 DNA follows: TGTGCCAGCAGCAACCCGAGGGGAACCGGGACTAGCGGTTACAATGAGCAGTTCTTC.

The V gene is TRBV7-2, the J gene TRBJ1-3, with no clear D. The CDR3 extends over 17 amino acids. V was clipped by 1 base and J by 5 bases, with 18 bases between them. In germline, CDR1 is SGHTA, CDR2 FQGNSA. The CDR3 is CASSLVSSEGRRNTIYF. CDR3 DNA: TGTGCCAGCAGCTTAGTTAGTTCGGAGGGAAGAAGAAACACCATATATTTT.

This clone was counted at least ten times. The rearrangement joins TRBV5-6 to TRBJ2-2; 7 bases fit TRBD1. Looked up from germline, CDR1 is SGHDT and CDR2 is YYEEEE. The V segment lost 4 bases and the J segment 4 bases; nucleotides outside the gene matches: 4. The CDR3 spans 14 residues. The CDR3, as DNA: TGTGCCAGCAGCCCGGGGACAGCCACCGGGGAGCTGTTTTTT. Translated: CASSPGTATGELFF.

The J gene is TRBJ2-2, the V gene TRBV5-1; 7 nucleotides align to TRBD1. Losses at the gene ends were 2 bases for V and 2 bases for J; bases not matched to a gene: 9. This CDR3 region has 17 residues. Germline V gene sequence: CDR1 SGHRS, CDR2 YFSETQ. The CDR3 region is CASSFPRTGENTGELFF. In DNA form, the CDR3 reads TGCGCCAGCAGCTTCCCTCGGACAGGCGAAAACACCGGGGAGCTGTTTTTT.

The chain links TRBV5-1 to TRBJ1-5, with 9 positions matching TRBD1. Germline V CDR1 and CDR2: SGHRS, YFSETQ. The CDR3 spans 14 residues. Trimming removed 4 bases from V and 4 bases from J; junction bases left unmatched: 3. The CDR3 DNA follows: TGCGCCAGCAGCAAGACAGGGGGGAATCAGCCCCAGCATTTT. It translates to CASSKTGGNQPQHF.

The V and J genes are TRBV28 and TRBJ1-4, with 9 bases fitting TRBD1. After removal of 7 bases from V and 14 bases from J, the junction contained 11 bases not matched to a gene. The CDR3 contains 13 residues. The germline CDR1 and CDR2 sequences are MDHEN and SYDVKM. The CDR3 loop reads CASKLQGAGFLFF. CDR3 coding DNA: TGTGCCAGCAAATTACAGGGGGCGGGATTCCTGTTTTTT.

The chain uses TRBV18 and TRBJ1-2; D is undetermined. Trimming removed 2 bases from V and 8 bases from J, with 12 bases in between. The germline V gene has CDR1 KGHSH and CDR2 LQKENI. The CDR3 has 13 amino acids. The chain's CDR3 is CASSPNPGGGYTF. CDR3 nucleotide sequence: TGTGCCAGCTCACCAAACCCAGGAGGCGGCTACACCTTC. The entire variable domain, with the rest obtained from reference TRBV18 and TRBJ1-2, is as follows: NAGVMQNPRHLVRRRGQEARLRCSPMKGHSHVYWYRQLPEEGLKFMVYLQKENIIDESGMPKERFSAEFPKEGPSILRIQQVVRGDSAAYFCASSPNPGGGYTFGSGTRLTVV.

This clone was picked up a small number of times. The V gene is TRBV19, the J gene TRBJ1-1; TRBD1 might be the D (5 bases). Trimming shortened V by 5 bases and J by 4 bases, and 11 bases separated the two germline ends. The germline gives CDR1 LNHDA, CDR2 SQIVND (reference sequence). The CDR3 loop spans 13 amino acids. The CDR3 DNA sequence: TGTGCCAGTAGTTCCGACAGAAGCACTGAAGCTTTCTTT. This encodes CASSSDRSTEAFF.

J is TRBJ1-2 and V is TRBV6-1; 8 bases map to TRBD1. Germline assignment: CDR1 MNHNS and CDR2 SASEGT. The CDR3 is made up of 15 amino acids. Trimming at V came to 3 bases and at J to 6 bases, leaving 9 bases not matched to a gene. The CDR3, as DNA: TGTGCCAGCAGTGAGGGAAGGACAGGGAGTGATGGCTACACCTTC. It specifies CASSEGRTGSDGYTF.

J is TRBJ2-2 and V is TRBV9; D might be TRBD1 (6 bases). Per the germline V gene, CDR1 is SGDLS and CDR2 is YYNGEE. V was pared by 0 bases and J by 2 bases, with 8 bases between. The CDR3 extends over 15 amino acids. The CDR3 DNA is TGTGCCAGCAGCGTAGGACAGGACAACACCGGGGAGCTGTTTTTT. Protein: CASSVGQDNTGELFF.

The chain is built from TRBV5-1 and TRBJ2-5; 9 bases align to TRBD1. This CDR3 has 15 amino acids. V lost 2 bases and J lost 6; bases outside the gene matches: 8. Germline V gives CDR1 SGHRS, CDR2 YFSETQ. The CDR3 DNA is TGCGCCAGCAGCTTAGCGACTACAGGGGGCAAGACCCAGTACTTC. Amino acid sequence: CASSLATTGGKTQYF.

The V and J genes are TRBV10-3 and TRBJ2-3; 8 bases fit TRBD2. The CDR3 contains 12 residues. Germline V gives CDR1 ENHRY, CDR2 SYGVKD. After removal of 10 bases from V and 3 bases from J, the junction contained 3 bases not matched to a gene. The CDR3 loop is CATGGVTDTQYF. CDR3 DNA: TGTGCCACCGGGGGGGTGACAGATACGCAGTATTTT.

The chain is built from TRBV28 and TRBJ1-1; D possibly corresponds to TRBD1 (5 bases). Germline CDR1 MDHEN, CDR2 SYDVKM. The CDR3 consists of 15 residues. V was trimmed by 3 bases and J by 0 bases, leaving 11 bases between them. Here the CDR3 reads CASSFSTVMNTEAFF. The DNA of the CDR3 is TGTGCCAGCAGTTTTTCGACAGTAATGAACACTGAAGCTTTCTTT.

The gene calls are TRBV28 and TRBJ1-3, with unresolved D. The germline V gene encodes CDR1 MDHEN and CDR2 SYDVKM. The CDR3 runs to 17 residues. The V end was cut by 3 bases, the J end by 6 bases, with 21 bases between. The CDR3 loop reads CASSFGGSSYRANTIYF. The CDR3 DNA sequence: TGTGCCAGCAGTTTTGGAGGTTCATCCTATCGGGCAAACACCATATATTTT.

On this clone itself: This sample includes further DNA sequences coding for the same CDR3. The chain links TRBV7-8 to TRBJ2-5; D is possibly TRBD1 (5 bases). The length of the CDR3 is 15 residues. Trimming shortened V by 3 bases and J by 5 bases, and 16 bases separated the two germline ends. Germline CDR1 is SGHVS and CDR2 is FQNEAQ. The chain's CDR3 is CASSLGLQATETQYF. In DNA form, the CDR3 reads TGTGCCAGCAGCTTGGGCTTACAGGCGACGGAGACCCAGTACTTC. The whole variable domain, filled in from reference TRBV7-8 and TRBJ2-5, reads GAGVSQSPRYKVAKRGQDVALRCDPISGHVSLFWYQQALGQGPEFLTYFQNEAQLDKSGLPSDRFFAERPEGSVSTLKIQRTQQEDSAVYLCASSLGLQATETQYFGPGTRLLVL.

This clone was seen a single time. V usage is TRBV12-3 or TRBV12-4 and J usage is TRBJ1-5; D uncertain. The ends were cut back, 4 bases at V and 0 bases at J, with 4 bases in the middle. The CDR3 is made up of 13 amino acids. The CDR3 nucleotides read TGTGCCAGCAGTTCCGTTAGCAATCAGCCCCAGCATTTT. Encoded protein: CASSSVSNQPQHF.

The gene calls are TRBV13 and TRBJ1-6; maybe TRBD1 (6 bases). Germline assignment: CDR1 PRHDT and CDR2 FYEKMQ (reference sequence). V lost 5 bases to trimming and J lost 10 bases, with 21 bases between them. There are 16 residues in the CDR3. Here the CDR3 DNA reads TGTGCCAGCAGCCCGTTGGTTAGACAGGCTGGCTCACCCCTCCACTTT. Amino acid sequence: CASSPLVRQAGSPLHF.

The CDR3 loop is CASSQPAGGRGANVLTF. DNA for the CDR3: TGTGCCAGCAGTCAACCGGCGGGAGGCCGTGGGGCCAACGTCCTGACTTTC. This chain uses TRBV6-6 with TRBJ2-6; 8 nucleotides line up with TRBD2. Losses at the gene ends were 5 bases for V and 3 bases for J; bases not matched to a gene: 9. The CDR3 extends over 17 amino acids. Germline CDR1 MNHNY, CDR2 SVGAGI (reference sequence).

The genes are TRBV2 and TRBJ1-2; no clear D. This CDR3 has 15 residues. Germline V gives CDR1 SNHLY, CDR2 FYNNEI. V was clipped by 6 bases and J by 2 bases, with 16 bases between them. CDR3 in DNA: TGTGCCAGCAGGGTTACAGCAAACATAAACTATGGCTACACCTTC. Protein sequence: CASRVTANINYGYTF.

The rearrangement joins TRBV28 to TRBJ1-1, with 8 bases lining up with TRBD1. J was trimmed by 5 bases and V by 6 bases; bases with no gene match: 14. Germline lookup yields CDR1 MDHEN and CDR2 SYDVKM. The CDR3 is 16 amino acids. The CDR3 sequence: CASSPFSARGQTEAFF. The CDR3 DNA is TGTGCCAGCAGCCCTTTCTCCGCCAGGGGGCAGACTGAAGCTTTCTTT.